The text below deals with one T cell receptor beta chain. Trimming took off 6 bases at V and 2 bases at J, with 16 bases between the two ends. CDR3 length: 16 amino acids. The germline CDR1 and CDR2 sequences are LNHDA and SQIVND (reference sequence). The data stem from a study of blood T cell repertoires in COVID-19. In the study overall: Samples of COVID-19 (acute and convalescent) were obtained from the United States, Italy and Spain. T cells, B-cell-depleted T cells, or PBMCs provided the cDNA or gDNA that served as material.

Original handling: The authors estimated nucleated cell counts from reference gene primer amplification. The method was immunoSEQ multiplex PCR; TCRdb's version includes in-frame clones alone and lacks a portion of them. V and J calls and clone size are those listed in that table; D and trimming were worked out from the DNA. Of 170,000 or so clones listed, 85% to 90% are singletons. Sequencing input: peripheral blood. The source of this sequence is a man aged 50-59 years with active or convalescent COVID-19. The chain joins TRBV19 to TRBJ2-2; possibly TRBD2 for D (7 bases). Written as DNA, the CDR3 is TGTGCCAGTAGCCTTTTGGGGGGGGCAAACACCGGGGAGCTGTTTTTT. It is translated as CASSLLGGANTGELFF.